The next 31 T cell receptor beta chains were all read from a single sample in a study of T-cell memory formation after mild COVID-19. TCRdb ran MiXCR on the 5' RACE reads and lists one entry per CDR3 protein. Of over 350,000 distinct CDR3 sequences in the sample, approximately 15% were seen once. What was sequenced was PBMCs or a T cell subset sorted from them (not recorded which). The receptors derive from a man in his late teens or twenties who had mild COVID-19 (a few samples of this study predate the infection). Cell type and time point are not known.

The chain links TRBV12-3 or TRBV12-4 to TRBJ2-7; 14 nucleotides agree with TRBD2. J lost 0 bases, V lost 4 bases, and 8 bases had no gene match. CDR3 length equals 18 residues. CDR3 loop: CASSSGLAGAILSYEQYF. The CDR3 DNA reads as TGTGCCAGCAGTTCGGGACTAGCGGGGGCCATTCTCTCCTACGAGCAGTACTTC.

This chain links TRBV7-9 with TRBJ2-5; perhaps TRBD1 as D (6 bases). The germline V gene encodes CDR1 SEHNR and CDR2 FQNEAQ (reference sequence). The V end was cut by 5 bases, the J end by 7 bases, with 20 bases between. This CDR3 spans 15 amino acids. As DNA, the CDR3 is TGTGCCAGCAGCACGGACAGACTTGCGGGCGGGACCCAGTACTTC. Translating gives CASSTDRLAGGTQYF.

The V gene is TRBV7-2, the J gene TRBJ2-2; 7 bases align to TRBD1. The V segment lost 5 bases and the J segment 10 bases; nucleotides outside the gene matches: 10. The germline V gene has CDR1 SGHTA and CDR2 FQGNSA. The CDR3 runs to 14 residues. The CDR3, as DNA: TGTGCCAGCAGCCCCCGGACAGGACTCCCGGAGCTGTTTTTT. As protein: CASSPRTGLPELFF. The whole variable domain, filled in from reference TRBV7-2 and TRBJ2-2, reads GAGVSQSPSNKVTEKGKDVELRCDPISGHTALYWYRQSLGQGLEFLIYFQGNSAPDKSGLPSDRFSAERTGGSVSTLTIQRTQQEDSAVYLCASSPRTGLPELFFGEGSRLTVL.

The rearrangement links TRBV5-1 to TRBJ2-7; 8 bases match TRBD1. The CDR3 is made up of 14 amino acids. Unmatched junction bases numbered 6, after V lost 4 bases and J lost 3 bases. Germline CDR1 SGHRS, CDR2 YFSETQ. The CDR3 protein is CASSLQGGDYEQYF. The DNA for the CDR3 is TGCGCCAGCAGCCTACAGGGGGGAGACTACGAGCAGTACTTC.

This clonotype was seen a few times. J is TRBJ2-2 and V is TRBV6-1; D is unclear. The length of the CDR3 is 15 residues. Germline values: CDR1 MNHNS, CDR2 SASEGT. V lost 6 bases and J 1 base, leaving 12 bases between the germline ends. CDR3 residues: CASRRMTVNTGELFF. The CDR3 region has the DNA TGTGCCAGCAGGCGGATGACCGTGAACACCGGGGAGCTGTTTTTT.

This chain joins TRBV10-3 and TRBJ2-2, with a tentative D call TRBD2 (6 bases). V was clipped by 10 bases and J by 0 bases, with 15 bases between them. Germline V gene lookup returns CDR1 ENHRY and CDR2 SYGVKD. The length of the CDR3 is 15 residues. The CDR3 nucleotides are TGTGCCACCGGAACGGGGGTCGCGAACACCGGGGAGCTGTTTTTT. Translated, it gives CATGTGVANTGELFF.

J is TRBJ2-3 and V is TRBV7-2; D is ambiguous. The length of the CDR3 is 14 residues. Trimming cost V 1 base and J 4 bases, with 9 bases left between them. From germline, CDR1 is SGHTA and CDR2 FQGNSA. The CDR3 DNA is TGTGCCAGCAGCTTAGTCCCTACCGCAGATACGCAGTATTTT. It specifies CASSLVPTADTQYF.

The rearrangement uses TRBV23-1 and TRBJ2-3, with D tentatively TRBD1 or TRBD2 (5 bases each). TRBV23-1 is noted as an ORF with a role that remains uncertain. This CDR3 contains 16 residues. Trimming took off 7 bases at V and 1 base at J, with 18 bases between the two ends. The CDR3 nucleotides read TGCGCCAGCACGGCGAGGGGCCATGGGGGCACAGATACGCAGTATTTT. It translates to CASTARGHGGTDTQYF.

This clonotype was observed a few times. The chain combines TRBV5-1 with TRBJ2-5, with D perhaps matching TRBD2 (5 bases). V was pared by 1 base and J by 0 bases, with 16 bases between. There are 17 residues in the CDR3. Germline V lookup: CDR1 SGHRS, CDR2 YFSETQ. CDR3 coding DNA: TGCGCCAGCAGCTTGAGAGGGTTGTCTGGAAACCAAGAGACCCAGTACTTC. Its translation: CASSLRGLSGNQETQYF.

This chain uses TRBV9 with TRBJ2-5, with TRBD2 matching 7 bases. In germline, CDR1 is SGDLS, CDR2 YYNGEE. This CDR3 spans 15 amino acids. V dropped 3 bases and J dropped 5; count of bases not matched to a gene: 10. CDR3: CASSGKLALEETQYF. CDR3 coding DNA: TGTGCCAGCAGCGGGAAACTAGCGCTTGAGGAGACCCAGTACTTC.

This clonotype was seen a few times. V is TRBV20-1 and J is TRBJ2-7, with no clear D. From germline, CDR1 is DFQATT and CDR2 SNEGSKA (reference sequence). Trimming left V 1 base short and J 4 bases short, with 11 bases between. The CDR3 is made up of 13 amino acids. CDR3: CSARVAVPYEQYF. In DNA form, the CDR3 reads TGCAGTGCTAGAGTTGCAGTTCCTTACGAGCAGTACTTC.

This clonotype was found a few times. The chain links TRBV7-2 to TRBJ2-3, with 9 bases identical to TRBD2. This CDR3 is built from 16 residues. Trimming cost V 5 bases and J 2 bases; bases outside gene matches: 8. Per the germline V gene, CDR1 is SGHTA and CDR2 is FQGNSA. The CDR3 DNA is TGTGCCAGCAGCGAAGGGCTAGCGGGGTTCACAGATACGCAGTATTTT. Its translation is CASSEGLAGFTDTQYF.

This clonotype was counted only a few times. The V call is TRBV15, the J call TRBJ2-1; 9 bases match TRBD2. The V gene's germline CDR1 is LNHNV and CDR2 YYDKDF (reference sequence). J was trimmed by 4 bases and V by 6 bases; bases with no gene match: 7. The CDR3 covers 15 residues. CDR3 nucleotides: TGTGCCACCAGTATCCGGCGGGGGGGTTACAATGAGCAGTTCTTC. Residues: CATSIRRGGYNEQFF.

The chain combines TRBV20-1 with TRBJ2-5; TRBD1 aligns across 8 bases. The germline gives CDR1 DFQATT, CDR2 SNEGSKA (reference sequence). Trimming at V came to 4 bases and at J to 5 bases, leaving 9 bases not matched to a gene. The CDR3 runs to 14 residues. The CDR3 reads CSANRDRGYETQYF. In DNA form, the CDR3 reads TGCAGTGCTAACCGAGACAGGGGCTACGAGACCCAGTACTTC.

There are a few counts of this clonotype. The genes are TRBV7-6 and TRBJ2-7; D remains ambiguous. Between the trimmed V and J ends, which lost 5 bases and 3 bases, there was a span of 14 bases. Germline V gene sequence: CDR1 SGHVS, CDR2 FNYEAQ. The CDR3 extends over 14 amino acids. As DNA, the CDR3 is TGTGCCAGCAGCATCGGGCCGATCGGCTACGAGCAGTACGTC. Translated: CASSIGPIGYEQYV.

Only a few counts were recorded for this clonotype. V is TRBV5-1 and J is TRBJ2-2; D is uncertain. The CDR3 length is 15 residues. CDR1 is SGHRS and CDR2 is YFSETQ in the germline V gene. V lost 0 bases and J 2 bases, leaving 8 bases between the germline ends. The CDR3 coding sequence is TGCGCCAGCAGCTTGGCGGGTCGAAACACCGGGGAGCTGTTTTTT. Translated: CASSLAGRNTGELFF.

The chain carries TRBV12-3 or TRBV12-4 and TRBJ2-2; D gene uncertain. V gave up 4 bases and J gave up 7 bases, with 7 bases separating them. The CDR3 length is 12 residues. CDR3 amino acids: CASSSLGGELFF. CDR3 DNA sequence: TGTGCCAGCAGTTCCCTCGGCGGGGAGCTGTTTTTT.

This clonotype was seen a few times. The J gene is TRBJ2-7, the V gene TRBV20-1, with TRBD1 as a possible D gene (6 bases). V gave up 6 bases and J gave up 0 bases, with 12 bases separating them. Germline V gene lookup returns CDR1 DFQATT and CDR2 SNEGSKA (reference sequence). CDR3 size: 13 residues. CDR3 protein: CSAGQGHSYEQYF. CDR3 sequence (DNA): TGCAGTGCGGGGCAGGGGCACTCCTACGAGCAGTACTTC.

The chain uses TRBV6-5 and TRBJ1-5; possible D gene TRBD1, 5 bases. V was cut by 4 bases and J by 2 bases, with 9 bases left in between. The CDR3 sequence is 14 residues long. Germline-derived CDR1 and CDR2 are MNHEY and SVGAGI. CDR3 DNA sequence: TGTGCCAGCAGTTCAGGGTCCGGCAATCAGCCCCAGCATTTT. This translates into CASSSGSGNQPQHF.

The sample holds a few counts of this clonotype. The chain couples TRBV5-1 to TRBJ2-4; TRBD2 matches at 14 bases. The ends lost 4 bases at V and 14 bases at J; junction bases unmatched: 11. CDR1 SGHRS and CDR2 YFSETQ come from the germline V gene. This CDR3 has 15 amino acids. The CDR3 is CASSQGTSGGPKEYF. The CDR3 nucleotides are TGCGCCAGCAGCCAAGGGACTAGCGGGGGACCTAAGGAGTACTTC.

This clonotype showed up just a few times. The V call is TRBV4-3, the J call TRBJ2-1; D uncertain. Per the germline V gene, CDR1 is LGHNA and CDR2 is YSLEER. This CDR3 has 15 amino acids. The V end was cut by 0 bases, the J end by 0 bases, with 6 bases between. Here the CDR3 DNA reads TGCGCCAGCAGCCAAGAACCAAGCTCCTACAATGAGCAGTTCTTC. Encoded protein: CASSQEPSSYNEQFF.

The gene calls are TRBV9 and TRBJ1-6; 7 positions agree with TRBD1. Trimming at V came to 0 bases and at J to 10 bases, leaving 4 bases not matched to a gene. The germline V gene encodes CDR1 SGDLS and CDR2 YYNGEE. This CDR3 comprises 14 residues. DNA for the CDR3: TGTGCCAGCAGCGTAGGACAGGGAGGCTCACCCCTCCACTTT. The encoded protein is CASSVGQGGSPLHF.

The chain is built from TRBV4-2 and TRBJ1-1; D perhaps matches TRBD1 (5 bases). Germline V lookup: CDR1 LGHNA, CDR2 YNFKEQ. The CDR3 consists of 13 residues. The V and J ends lost 8 bases and 1 base respectively, with 11 bases between them. CDR3 in amino acids: CASARGENTEAFF. For the CDR3, the DNA is TGTGCCAGCGCCCGGGGGGAGAACACTGAAGCTTTCTTT.

V usage is TRBV20-1 and J usage is TRBJ1-1; the match to TRBD1 covers 9 bases. In germline, CDR1 is DFQATT, CDR2 SNEGSKA (reference sequence). With 6 bases clipped from V and 4 bases from J, the junction kept 15 bases outside the gene matches. The CDR3 has 16 amino acids. The CDR3 here is CSAPHPDRGSGTEAFF. CDR3 sequence (DNA): TGCAGTGCCCCCCACCCGGACAGGGGCTCGGGCACTGAAGCTTTCTTT.

The chain uses TRBV7-8 and TRBJ1-1; 7 nucleotides align to TRBD1. The CDR3 totals 17 residues. V was clipped by 5 bases and J by 0 bases; unmatched bases: 12. Germline V gene data show CDR1 as SGHVS and CDR2 as FQNEAQ. CDR3 sequence reads: CASSLRGIVGMNTEAFF. The CDR3 DNA reads as TGTGCCAGCAGCCTCAGGGGGATAGTGGGGATGAACACTGAAGCTTTCTTT.

This clonotype was seen only a few times. The V and J genes are TRBV11-2 and TRBJ2-7; D ambiguous. The V gene lost 5 bases and the J gene lost 4 bases, with 9 bases spanning the gap. Germline V CDR1 and CDR2: SGHAT, FQNNGV. The CDR3 runs to 12 residues. In nucleotides, the CDR3 is TGTGCCAGCAGCCCCGCGCGATACGAGCAGTACTTC. Translation gives CASSPARYEQYF.

This clonotype came up a few times. J is TRBJ2-5 and V is TRBV5-1, with D perhaps matching TRBD1 (6 bases). Deletions cut 0 bases from V and 4 bases from J, with 10 bases between. This CDR3 has 14 residues. Per the germline V gene, CDR1 is SGHRS and CDR2 is YFSETQ. CDR3 bases: TGCGCCAGCAGCTTGGCCCAGGGGCTAGAGACCCAGTACTTC. Translation gives CASSLAQGLETQYF.

This chain joins TRBV19 and TRBJ1-6; D gene uncertain. From germline, CDR1 is LNHDA and CDR2 SQIVND (reference sequence). Trimming removed 9 bases from V and 7 bases from J, with 16 bases in between. The CDR3 consists of 14 residues. The CDR3 loop is CASRTQRENSPLHF. As DNA, the CDR3 is TGTGCCAGCCGCACGCAAAGGGAGAATTCACCCCTCCACTTT. The whole variable domain, remainder taken from reference TRBV19 and TRBJ1-6, is DGGITQSPKYLFRKEGQNVTLSCEQNLNHDAMYWYRQDPGQGLRLIYYSQIVNDFQKGDIAEGYSVSREKKESFPLTVTSAQKNPTAFYLCASRTQRENSPLHFGNGTRLTVT.

In this sample, this clonotype turned up a few times. V is TRBV24-1 and J is TRBJ1-1, with unresolved D. There are 12 residues in the CDR3. V was shortened by 5 bases and J by 9 bases, with 12 bases between the two germline ends. The germline CDR1 and CDR2 sequences are KGHDR and SFDVKD. CDR3 loop: CATSAGGWQAFF. The DNA of the CDR3 is TGTGCCACCAGTGCCGGAGGGTGGCAAGCTTTCTTT.

The chain carries TRBV27 and TRBJ2-1, with 7 bases matching TRBD1. The CDR3 runs to 15 residues. V trimming: 3 bases; J trimming: 7 bases; junction bases outside the gene matches: 9. Germline CDR1 and CDR2: MNHEY and SMNVEV (reference sequence). In DNA, the CDR3 is TGTGCCAGCAGTTTCGGCGGCGACAGGGATAATGAGCAGTTCTTC. This codes for CASSFGGDRDNEQFF.

CDR3 protein: CSVARATNYGYTF. The CDR3 coding sequence is TGCAGCGTTGCCAGGGCAACTAACTATGGCTACACCTTC. This chain uses TRBV29-1 with TRBJ1-2; TRBD1 is a possible D gene (5 bases). Per the germline V gene, CDR1 is SQVTM and CDR2 is ANQGSEA. The CDR3 has 13 residues. V lost 4 bases and J 0 bases, leaving 9 bases between the germline ends.